The clone carrying this T cell receptor beta chain was counted a few times. Antigen unknown. This entry belongs to a study of CD8 T cells in ankylosing spondylitis. One entry per CDR3 protein, called by TCRdb with MiXCR from the 5' RACE reads. The table includes some 130,000 distinct CDR3 sequences, roughly an eighth detected once. Trimming took 4 bases from V and 4 from J, leaving 16 bases between them. Germline V lookup: CDR1 LGHDT, CDR2 YNNKEL (reference sequence). The CDR3 is 16 residues long. Regarding the study as a whole: Disease-associated clones were reportedly significantly overrepresented in matched ankylosing spondylitis synovial fluid.

The J gene is TRBJ2-2, the V gene TRBV3-1, with D perhaps matching TRBD2 (6 bases). The source is a female donor with ankylosing spondylitis or in good health (not recorded which). Material for sequencing was blood, either unsorted or a sorted T cell fraction (not recorded which). The CDR3 is CASSPLWGGGTGELFF. CDR3 DNA: TGTGCCAGCAGCCCTCTATGGGGAGGTGGCACCGGGGAGCTGTTTTTT.